Listed below are T cell receptor beta chains from one sample, sequenced in a study of shared clonotypes between healthy human individuals. Clones were read by immunoSEQ multiplex PCR, and TCRdb kept only the in-frame ones, dropping some. The sample contains 1.4 million or so clones, 98% to 99% of which appear only once. The sample taken for sequencing was naive CD4+ T cells sorted from blood. The source is a man aged 30 to 39 in good health. Both conserved end residues are part of each CDR3. Each record gives: V gene, D gene, J gene, CDR3 DNA, CDR3 protein. The D gene is left open where the match is weak.

V gene: TRBV5-1; D gene: .; J gene: TRBJ2-5; CDR3 DNA: TGCGCCAGCACCGCTGATGGTGGGGGAGAGACCCAGTACTTC; CDR3 protein: CASTADGGGETQYF
V gene: TRBV29-1; D gene: TRBD2; J gene: TRBJ2-3; CDR3 DNA: TGCAGCGTTGAGGCGGGTGTCGGCGGGAGGGTGGGAGATACGCAGTATTTT; CDR3 protein: CSVEAGVGGRVGDTQYF
V gene: TRBV15; D gene: TRBD1; J gene: TRBJ2-1; CDR3 DNA: TGTGCCACCAGCAGAGCAGTCGGGACAGGGAAAGGTGAGCAGTTCTTC; CDR3 protein: CATSRAVGTGKGEQFF
V gene: TRBV5-6; D gene: TRBD2; J gene: TRBJ2-5; CDR3 DNA: TGTGCCAGCAGCTTGGCCGGACTAGCGGTTGAGGGGGAGACCCAGTACTTC; CDR3 protein: CASSLAGLAVEGETQYF
V gene: TRBV9; D gene: .; J gene: TRBJ2-3; CDR3 DNA: TGTGCCAGCAGCGTAGAACTAGCCACAGATACGCAGTATTTT; CDR3 protein: CASSVELATDTQYF
V gene: TRBV19; D gene: TRBD1; J gene: TRBJ1-5; CDR3 DNA: TGTGCCAGTAGTCTGGCAGGGGGTCAGCCCCAGCATTTT; CDR3 protein: CASSLAGGQPQHF
V gene: TRBV28; D gene: .; J gene: TRBJ2-7; CDR3 DNA: TGTGCCAGCTCACCTCTGAGGGCACTACTCTACGAGCAGTACTTC; CDR3 protein: CASSPLRALLYEQYF
V gene: TRBV7-9; D gene: .; J gene: TRBJ2-7; CDR3 DNA: TGTGCCAGCAGCTCGTCCGGACAGATATACGAGCAGTACTTC; CDR3 protein: CASSSSGQIYEQYF
V gene: TRBV27; D gene: TRBD2; J gene: TRBJ2-7; CDR3 DNA: TGTGCCAGCAGTTTGGGTAGCGGGAGACAGGGCTACGAGCAGTACTTC; CDR3 protein: CASSLGSGRQGYEQYF
V gene: TRBV7-9; D gene: TRBD1; J gene: TRBJ1-1; CDR3 DNA: TGTGCCAGCAGCCCCGGGACAGTACCGAACACTGAAGCTTTCTTT; CDR3 protein: CASSPGTVPNTEAFF
V gene: TRBV9; D gene: TRBD2; J gene: TRBJ2-1; CDR3 DNA: TGTGCCAGCAGCGTAGACCCAGCGGGAGTGTACAATGAGCAGTTCTTC; CDR3 protein: CASSVDPAGVYNEQFF
V gene: TRBV7-9; D gene: TRBD1; J gene: TRBJ2-5; CDR3 DNA: TGTGCCAGCAGCGGGGGACAGTATCAAGAGACCCAGTACTTC; CDR3 protein: CASSGGQYQETQYF
V gene: TRBV7-9; D gene: .; J gene: TRBJ1-4; CDR3 DNA: TGTGCCAGCAGCTTAGCGCTTTTGGATAATGAAAAACTGTTTTTT; CDR3 protein: CASSLALLDNEKLFF
V gene: TRBV29-1; D gene: .; J gene: TRBJ2-2; CDR3 DNA: TGCAGCGCCTCACAGGGACCCGGGGAGCTGTTTTTT; CDR3 protein: CSASQGPGELFF
V gene: TRBV25-1; D gene: TRBD1; J gene: TRBJ1-4; CDR3 DNA: TGTGCCAGCAGTAAACAGGGGGTGGAAAAACTGTTTTTT; CDR3 protein: CASSKQGVEKLFF